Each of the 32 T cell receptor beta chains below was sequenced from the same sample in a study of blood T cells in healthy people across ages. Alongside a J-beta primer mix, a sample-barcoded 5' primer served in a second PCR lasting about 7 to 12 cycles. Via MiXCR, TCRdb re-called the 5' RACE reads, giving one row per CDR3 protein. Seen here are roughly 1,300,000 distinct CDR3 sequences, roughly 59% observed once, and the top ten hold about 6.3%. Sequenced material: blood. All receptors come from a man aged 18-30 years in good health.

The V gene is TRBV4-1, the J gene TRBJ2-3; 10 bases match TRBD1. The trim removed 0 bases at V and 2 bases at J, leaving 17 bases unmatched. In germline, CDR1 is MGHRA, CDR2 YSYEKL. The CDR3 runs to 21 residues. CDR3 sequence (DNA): TGCGCCAGCAGCCAAGATCCGTTTTTAGACTCCGGGACAGGGGACACAGATACGCAGTATTTT. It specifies CASSQDPFLDSGTGDTDTQYF.

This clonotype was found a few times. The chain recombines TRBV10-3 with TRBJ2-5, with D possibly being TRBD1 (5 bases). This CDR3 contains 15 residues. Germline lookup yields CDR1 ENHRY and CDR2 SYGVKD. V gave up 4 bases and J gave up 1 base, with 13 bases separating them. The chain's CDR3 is CAISAPDRSQETQYF. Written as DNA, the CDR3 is TGTGCCATCAGTGCCCCCGACAGATCCCAAGAGACCCAGTACTTC.

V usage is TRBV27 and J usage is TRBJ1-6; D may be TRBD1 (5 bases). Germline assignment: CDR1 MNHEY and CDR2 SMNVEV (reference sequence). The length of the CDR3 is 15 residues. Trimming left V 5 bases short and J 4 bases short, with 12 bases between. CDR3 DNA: TGTGCCAGCAGTGCCGGGACGGAATATAATTCACCCCTCCACTTT. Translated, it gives CASSAGTEYNSPLHF.

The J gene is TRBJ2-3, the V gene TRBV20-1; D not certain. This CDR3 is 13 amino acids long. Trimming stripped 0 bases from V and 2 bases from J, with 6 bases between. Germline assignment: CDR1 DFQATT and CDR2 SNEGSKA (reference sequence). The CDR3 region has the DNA TGCAGTGCTAGAGAGTTTATCACAGATACGCAGTATTTT. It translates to CSAREFITDTQYF.

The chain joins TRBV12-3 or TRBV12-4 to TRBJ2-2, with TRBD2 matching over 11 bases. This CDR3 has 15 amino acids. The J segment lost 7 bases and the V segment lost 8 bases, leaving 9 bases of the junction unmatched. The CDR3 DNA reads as TGTGCCAGCCGGATTAGCGGGGGGGCGAGCGGGGAGCTGTTTTTT. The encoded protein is CASRISGGASGELFF.

The CDR3 region has the DNA TGTGCCAGCAGCTTGACCAGGGAAGATACGCAGTATTTT. Protein product: CASSLTREDTQYF. The genes are TRBV7-9 and TRBJ2-3, with a possible D match to TRBD1 (5 bases). The CDR3 covers 13 residues. Germline assignment: CDR1 SEHNR and CDR2 FQNEAQ (reference sequence). V lost 3 bases to trimming and J lost 5 bases, with 9 bases between them.

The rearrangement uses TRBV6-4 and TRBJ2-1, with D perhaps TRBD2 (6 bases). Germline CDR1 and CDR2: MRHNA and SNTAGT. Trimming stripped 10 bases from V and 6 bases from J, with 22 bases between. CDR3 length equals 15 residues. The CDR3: CAIIPEGYPLNEQFF. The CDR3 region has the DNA TGTGCCATTATCCCGGAGGGCTACCCTCTCAATGAGCAGTTCTTC.

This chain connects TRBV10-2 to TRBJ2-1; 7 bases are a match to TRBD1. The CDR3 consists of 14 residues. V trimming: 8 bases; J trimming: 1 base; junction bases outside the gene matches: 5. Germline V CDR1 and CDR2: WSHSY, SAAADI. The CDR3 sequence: CASLQQGSYNEQFF. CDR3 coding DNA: TGCGCCAGCCTACAACAGGGGTCCTACAATGAGCAGTTCTTC.

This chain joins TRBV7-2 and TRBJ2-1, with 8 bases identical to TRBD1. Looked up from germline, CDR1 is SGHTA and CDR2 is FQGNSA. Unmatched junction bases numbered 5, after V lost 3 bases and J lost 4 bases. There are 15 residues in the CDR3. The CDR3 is CASSFETGEYNEQFF. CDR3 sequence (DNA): TGTGCCAGCAGCTTTGAGACAGGGGAATACAATGAGCAGTTCTTC.

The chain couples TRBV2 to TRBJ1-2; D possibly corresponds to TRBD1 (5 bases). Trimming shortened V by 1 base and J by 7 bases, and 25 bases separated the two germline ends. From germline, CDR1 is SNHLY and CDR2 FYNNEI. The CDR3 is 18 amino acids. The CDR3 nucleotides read TGTGCCAGCAGTGAAGTCCCCTCCCCCGTCAGGGTCAGGCGTGGCTACACCTTC. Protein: CASSEVPSPVRVRRGYTF.

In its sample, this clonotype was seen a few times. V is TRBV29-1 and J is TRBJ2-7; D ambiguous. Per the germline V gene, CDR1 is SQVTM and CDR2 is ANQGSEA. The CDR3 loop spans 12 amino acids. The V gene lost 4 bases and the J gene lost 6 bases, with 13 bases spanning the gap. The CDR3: CSVAAQISEQYF. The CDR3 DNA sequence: TGCAGCGTTGCGGCCCAAATCTCCGAGCAGTACTTC.

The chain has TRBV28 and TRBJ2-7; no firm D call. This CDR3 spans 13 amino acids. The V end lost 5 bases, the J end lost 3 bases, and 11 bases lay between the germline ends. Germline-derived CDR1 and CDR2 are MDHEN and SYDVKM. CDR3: CASSPEQYYEQYF. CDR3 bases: TGTGCCAGCAGTCCCGAACAGTACTACGAGCAGTACTTC.

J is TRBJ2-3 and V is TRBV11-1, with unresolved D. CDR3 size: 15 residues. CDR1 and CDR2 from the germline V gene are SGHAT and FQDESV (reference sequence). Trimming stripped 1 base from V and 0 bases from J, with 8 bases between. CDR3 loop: CASSLVFGSTDTQYF. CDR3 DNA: TGTGCCAGCAGCTTAGTCTTTGGCAGCACAGATACGCAGTATTTT.

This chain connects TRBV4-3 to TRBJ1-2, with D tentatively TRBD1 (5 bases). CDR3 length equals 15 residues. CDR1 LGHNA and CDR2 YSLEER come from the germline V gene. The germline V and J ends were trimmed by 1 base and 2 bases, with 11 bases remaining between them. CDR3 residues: CASSQVAGINYGYTF. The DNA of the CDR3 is TGCGCCAGCAGCCAAGTTGCAGGGATAAACTATGGCTACACCTTC.

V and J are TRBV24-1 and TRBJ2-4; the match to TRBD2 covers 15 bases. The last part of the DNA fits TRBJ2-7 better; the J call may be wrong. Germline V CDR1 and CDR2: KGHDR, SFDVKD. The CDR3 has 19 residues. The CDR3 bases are TGTGCCACCAGTGATGCGCGAGGGGGACTAGCGGGGGGAATATACGAGCAGTACTTC. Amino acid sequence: CATSDARGGLAGGIYEQYF.

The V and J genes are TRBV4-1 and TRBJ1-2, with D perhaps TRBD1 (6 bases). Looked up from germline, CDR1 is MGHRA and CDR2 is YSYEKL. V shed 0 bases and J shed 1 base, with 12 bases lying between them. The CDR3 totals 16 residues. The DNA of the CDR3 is TGCGCCAGCAGCCAAGAGGCAGGGGCACTTAACTATGGCTACACCTTC. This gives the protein CASSQEAGALNYGYTF.

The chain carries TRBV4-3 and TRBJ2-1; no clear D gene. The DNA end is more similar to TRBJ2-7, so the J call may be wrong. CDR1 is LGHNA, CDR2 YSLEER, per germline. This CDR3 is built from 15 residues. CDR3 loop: CASSQDEAVGNEQYF. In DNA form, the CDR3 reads TGCGCCAGCAGCCAAGATGAGGCAGTAGGTAATGAGCAGTACTTC.

The CDR3 DNA follows: TGTGCCAGCAGCTTCATTCTCACAGATACGCAGTATTTT. It encodes CASSFILTDTQYF. The chain recombines TRBV5-6 with TRBJ2-3; unclear D gene. The germline CDR1 and CDR2 sequences are SGHDT and YYEEEE. Trimming removed 2 bases at V and 2 bases at J, with 6 bases between. CDR3 length equals 13 residues.

Written as DNA, the CDR3 is TGTGCCAGCAGTTACCGAGATAAAGGCACTGAAGCTTTCTTT. It specifies CASSYRDKGTEAFF. The rearrangement links TRBV6-6 to TRBJ1-1, with D unclear. V was clipped by 2 bases and J by 4 bases, with 11 bases between them. The CDR3 is 14 amino acids. Germline CDR1 MNHNY, CDR2 SVGAGI (reference sequence).

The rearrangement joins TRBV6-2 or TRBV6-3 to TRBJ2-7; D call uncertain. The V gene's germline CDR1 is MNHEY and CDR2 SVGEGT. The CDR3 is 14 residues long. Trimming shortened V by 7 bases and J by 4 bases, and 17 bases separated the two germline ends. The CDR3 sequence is CASTPTEGSYEQYF. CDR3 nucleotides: TGTGCCAGCACGCCCACGGAAGGGTCTTACGAGCAGTACTTC.

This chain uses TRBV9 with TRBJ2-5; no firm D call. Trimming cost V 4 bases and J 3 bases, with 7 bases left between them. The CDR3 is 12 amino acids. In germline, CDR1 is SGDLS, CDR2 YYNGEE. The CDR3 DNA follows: TGTGCCAGCAGCACAAGAGAAGAGACCCAGTACTTC. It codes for CASSTREETQYF.

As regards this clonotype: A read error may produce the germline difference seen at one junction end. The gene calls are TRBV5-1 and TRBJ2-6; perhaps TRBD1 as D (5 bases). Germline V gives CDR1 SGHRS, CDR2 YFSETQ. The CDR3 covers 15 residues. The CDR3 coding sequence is TGCGCCAGCCATCAGTCTGAACCTGGGGCCAACGTCCCGACTTTC. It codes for CASHQSEPGANVPTF.

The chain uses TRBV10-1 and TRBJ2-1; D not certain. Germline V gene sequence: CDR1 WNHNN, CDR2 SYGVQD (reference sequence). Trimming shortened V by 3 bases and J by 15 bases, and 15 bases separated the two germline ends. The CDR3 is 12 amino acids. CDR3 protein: CASSDWAWGRFF. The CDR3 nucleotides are TGCGCCAGCAGTGATTGGGCTTGGGGTCGGTTCTTC.

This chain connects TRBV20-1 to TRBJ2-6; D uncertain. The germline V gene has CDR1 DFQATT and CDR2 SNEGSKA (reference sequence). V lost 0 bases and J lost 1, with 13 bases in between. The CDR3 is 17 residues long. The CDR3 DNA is TGCAGTGCTAGAGATTATAGCCTCTCGTCTGGGGCCAACGTCCTGACTTTC. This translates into CSARDYSLSSGANVLTF.

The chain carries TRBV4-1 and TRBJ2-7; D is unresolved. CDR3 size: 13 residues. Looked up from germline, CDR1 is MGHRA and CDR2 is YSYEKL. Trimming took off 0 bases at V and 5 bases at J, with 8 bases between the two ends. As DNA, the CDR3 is TGCGCCAGCAGCCAAGATTTTTTCAACGAGCAGTACTTC. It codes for CASSQDFFNEQYF.

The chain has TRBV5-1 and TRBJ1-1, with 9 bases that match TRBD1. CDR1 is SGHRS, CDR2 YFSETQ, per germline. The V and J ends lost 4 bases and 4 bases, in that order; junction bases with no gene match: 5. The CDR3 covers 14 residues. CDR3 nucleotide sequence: TGCGCCAGCAGCAGGGACAGGGCGGCCACTGAAGCTTTCTTT. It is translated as CASSRDRAATEAFF.

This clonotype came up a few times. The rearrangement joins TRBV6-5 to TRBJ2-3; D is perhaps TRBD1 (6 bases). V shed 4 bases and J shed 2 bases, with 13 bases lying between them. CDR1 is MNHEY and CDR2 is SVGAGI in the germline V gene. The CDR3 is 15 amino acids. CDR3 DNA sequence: TGTGCCAGCAGTTGGAACAGGGTTCACACAGATACGCAGTATTTT. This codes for CASSWNRVHTDTQYF.

The CDR3 region is CASSDTSGGTYEQYF. Here the CDR3 DNA reads TGTGCCAGCAGTGACACTAGCGGGGGTACCTACGAGCAGTACTTC. The rearrangement joins TRBV12-3 or TRBV12-4 to TRBJ2-7, with 11 bases fitting TRBD2. Unmatched junction bases numbered 5, after V lost 5 bases and J lost 2 bases. The CDR3 totals 15 residues.

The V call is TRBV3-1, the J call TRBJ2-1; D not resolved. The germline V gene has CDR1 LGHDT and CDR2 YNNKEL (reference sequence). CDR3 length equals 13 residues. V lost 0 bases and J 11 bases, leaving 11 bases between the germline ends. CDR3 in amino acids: CASSQDFGKKQFF. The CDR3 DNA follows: TGTGCCAGCAGCCAAGATTTCGGCAAGAAGCAGTTCTTC.

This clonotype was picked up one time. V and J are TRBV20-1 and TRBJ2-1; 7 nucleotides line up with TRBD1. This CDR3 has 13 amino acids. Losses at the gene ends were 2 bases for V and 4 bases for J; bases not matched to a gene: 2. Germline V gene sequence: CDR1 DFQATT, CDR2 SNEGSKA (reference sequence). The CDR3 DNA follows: TGCAGTGCTAGAAAACAGGGGTACAATGAGCAGTTCTTC. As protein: CSARKQGYNEQFF.

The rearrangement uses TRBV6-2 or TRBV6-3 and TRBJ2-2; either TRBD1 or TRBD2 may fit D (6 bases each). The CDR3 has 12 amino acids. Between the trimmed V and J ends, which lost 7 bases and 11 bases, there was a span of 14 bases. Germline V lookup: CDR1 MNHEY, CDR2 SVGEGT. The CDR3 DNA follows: TGTGCCAGCACCGGGGGACACCCAGAGCTGTTTTTT. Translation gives CASTGGHPELFF.

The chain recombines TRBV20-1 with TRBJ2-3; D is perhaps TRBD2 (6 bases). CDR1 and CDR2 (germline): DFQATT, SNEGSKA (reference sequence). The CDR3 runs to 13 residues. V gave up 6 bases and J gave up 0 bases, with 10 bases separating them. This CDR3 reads CSAPRESTDTQYF. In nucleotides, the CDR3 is TGCAGTGCCCCCCGGGAGAGCACAGATACGCAGTATTTT.